A single T cell receptor (beta chain) is shown here with its context. Its specificity is not known. Other nucleotide sequences in the sample specify the same CDR3. The sample originates from a study of shared clonotypes between healthy human individuals. Whole-study findings and limits: Naive subsets tended to show greater estimated richness than memory subsets. Inspection by rarefaction showed sorted-subset sequencing to be incomplete despite large depth. In contrast to clonotypes shared by all four donors, non-shared clonotypes had lower generation probabilities.

The CDR3 loop spans 13 amino acids. V shed 4 bases and J shed 3 bases, with 11 bases lying between them. Germline CDR1 and CDR2: SGHRS and YFSETQ. As defined, naive CD8 cells were CD45RO-negative and positively selected for CCR7, with terminally differentiated effector memory CD45RA+ cells excluded. Adult Caucasians living in Nashville, Tennessee made up all of the donors. Repertoires were generated with immunoSEQ multiplex PCR, while TCRdb's copy carries only in-frame clones and drops some. Of a few million clones in the sample, around 93% were seen once. The source material was naive CD8+ T cells from PBMCs. This chain connects TRBV5-1 to TRBJ2-7; possibly TRBD2 for D (5 bases). The sequence was collected from a man aged 18 to 29 in good health. Some clones in this sample may be carry-over from other donors' samples. The CDR3 protein is CASSPGSGYEQYF. CDR3 DNA sequence: TGCGCCAGCAGCCCGGGGAGTGGCTACGAGCAGTACTTC.